Listed below are T cell receptor beta chains from one sample, sequenced in a study of T cells after yellow fever vaccination. In TCRdb, the 5' RACE reads were re-called with MiXCR into one record per CDR3 protein. The table lists 310,000 or so distinct CDR3 sequences, 6.8% of them singletons. The sequencing here drew on PBMCs, taken approximately 40 days after the first yellow fever vaccination. These TCRs come from a man younger than 30 who received the YFV17D yellow fever vaccine. Each CDR3 is given with its conserved first and last residue. A D gene is named only where the DNA matches it firmly. Where a row states a size, it is once, few, many or the class of an expanded clone; other rows omit it.

size: NA; D: NA; J: TRBJ2-2; V: TRBV6-2/TRBV6-3; DNA: TGTGCCAGCAGCCCTCGGTTAGGGGGGCTGAGGAACACCGGGGAGCTGTTTTTT; CDR3: CASSPRLGGLRNTGELFF
size: NA; D: TRBD1; J: TRBJ2-7; V: TRBV5-1; DNA: TGCGCCAGCAGCCCTTCGACAGGGTCCGGGGAGCAGTACTTC; CDR3: CASSPSTGSGEQYF
size: few; D: NA; J: TRBJ2-5; V: TRBV29-1; DNA: TGCAGCGCCTCCCGAGTAGAGACCCAGTACTTC; CDR3: CSASRVETQYF
size: NA; D: NA; J: TRBJ1-1; V: TRBV7-2; DNA: TGTGCCAGCAGCTCGGGGACGGCACAAGCTTTCTTT; CDR3: CASSSGTAQAFF
size: NA; D: TRBD1; J: TRBJ2-6; V: TRBV5-1; DNA: TGCGCCAGCACCTTCCATCCCGGGACAGGTCAATCTGGGGCCAACGTCCTGACTTTC; CDR3: CASTFHPGTGQSGANVLTF
size: NA; D: NA; J: TRBJ2-1; V: TRBV6-5; DNA: TGTGCCAGCAGTTACTGGTCAGGGGCTGGCAATGAGCAGTTCTTC; CDR3: CASSYWSGAGNEQFF
size: many; D: NA; J: TRBJ2-3; V: TRBV5-1; DNA: TGCGCCAGCAGCGCCTACCCGAGGGGCGAAGATACGCAGTATTTT; CDR3: CASSAYPRGEDTQYF
size: few; D: NA; J: TRBJ2-6; V: TRBV4-3; DNA: TGCGCCAGCAGCCAAGCGACCAGGCGTTACTCTGGGGCCAACGTCCTGACTTTC; CDR3: CASSQATRRYSGANVLTF
size: few; D: NA; J: TRBJ2-3; V: TRBV28; DNA: TGTGCCAGCAGCTGGTATGGTACGCAGTATTTT; CDR3: CASSWYGTQYF
size: NA; D: TRBD1; J: TRBJ2-3; V: TRBV19; DNA: TGTGCCAGTAGTATAGATCTGATGGACAGGGAGAGACAGACAGATACGCAGTATTTT; CDR3: CASSIDLMDRERQTDTQYF
size: few; D: NA; J: TRBJ1-5; V: TRBV10-3; DNA: TGTGCCATCAGTGATCAGTATAGCAATCAGCCCCAGCATTTT; CDR3: CAISDQYSNQPQHF
size: NA; D: TRBD2; J: TRBJ2-2; V: TRBV5-1; DNA: TGCGCCAGCAGCCGCCCAGTAGCGGGGCACACCGGGGAGCTGTTTTTT; CDR3: CASSRPVAGHTGELFF
size: NA; D: NA; J: TRBJ2-2; V: TRBV9; DNA: TGTGCCAGCAGCCCCCTGGTGGGGACCGGGGAGCTGTTTTTT; CDR3: CASSPLVGTGELFF
size: NA; D: NA; J: TRBJ2-2; V: TRBV5-1; DNA: TGCGCCAGCAGCTTGGCCCTAGCCACCGGGGAGCTGTTTTTT; CDR3: CASSLALATGELFF
size: few; D: NA; J: TRBJ2-7; V: TRBV12-3/TRBV12-4; DNA: TGTGCCAGCGGTTTGGCAGGGACCTACGAGCAGTACTTC; CDR3: CASGLAGTYEQYF
size: few; D: NA; J: TRBJ2-7; V: TRBV15; DNA: TGTGCCACCAGCAGAACAAGGGACGGAACCTACGAGCAGTACTTC; CDR3: CATSRTRDGTYEQYF
size: few; D: TRBD2; J: TRBJ2-3; V: TRBV9; DNA: TGTGCCAGCAGCTTAGCGGGCCCCCTCACAGATACGCAGTATTTT; CDR3: CASSLAGPLTDTQYF
size: NA; D: TRBD1; J: TRBJ1-2; V: TRBV6-5; DNA: TGTGCCAGCAGTTACGGAGCACAGGGGGCAATTGGCTACACCTTC; CDR3: CASSYGAQGAIGYTF
size: NA; D: TRBD1; J: TRBJ2-5; V: TRBV5-4; DNA: TGTGCCAGCAGCGGGACAGGGGGCCGCCAAGAGACCCAGTACTTC; CDR3: CASSGTGGRQETQYF
size: NA; D: TRBD2; J: TRBJ2-7; V: TRBV28; DNA: TGTGCCAGCAGTTTAAGCGGGGGAATATACGAGCAGTACTTC; CDR3: CASSLSGGIYEQYF
size: NA; D: NA; J: TRBJ2-2; V: TRBV20-1; DNA: TGCAGTGCCCTAGCGACAACGAACACCGGGGAGCTGTTTTTT; CDR3: CSALATTNTGELFF
size: NA; D: NA; J: TRBJ1-2; V: TRBV19; DNA: TGTGCCAGTAGCTATGGGGGCCTGAGTGGCTACACCTTC; CDR3: CASSYGGLSGYTF
size: NA; D: TRBD1; J: TRBJ2-2; V: TRBV10-3; DNA: TGTGCCATCAGTCCGACCGGGACAGGGGGATCCGGGGAGCTGTTTTTT; CDR3: CAISPTGTGGSGELFF
size: NA; D: TRBD1; J: TRBJ2-1; V: TRBV20-1; DNA: TGCAGTGCTACGAGGGGTGGGACAGAGTCCTACAATGAGCAGTTCTTC; CDR3: CSATRGGTESYNEQFF
size: NA; D: NA; J: TRBJ1-1; V: TRBV7-2; DNA: TGTGCCAGCAGCCGCACGGGGGGCACTAACACTGAAGCTTTCTTT; CDR3: CASSRTGGTNTEAFF
size: many; D: TRBD1; J: TRBJ1-1; V: TRBV19; DNA: TGTGCCAGTAGATTCACAGGGGTTTCGGCTGAAGCTTTCTTT; CDR3: CASRFTGVSAEAFF
size: NA; D: NA; J: TRBJ1-4; V: TRBV7-9; DNA: TGTGCCAGCAGTAGGGCCGAGGGTGAAAAACTGTTTTTT; CDR3: CASSRAEGEKLFF
size: NA; D: TRBD2; J: TRBJ2-1; V: TRBV6-6; DNA: TGTGCCAGCAGTACCGCGGGGGGTGGTAAGCAGTTCTTC; CDR3: CASSTAGGGKQFF
size: NA; D: TRBD2; J: TRBJ2-4; V: TRBV9; DNA: TGTGCCAGCAGCCCCAGGACTAGTGGGGACATTCAGTACTTC; CDR3: CASSPRTSGDIQYF
size: NA; D: NA; J: TRBJ2-5; V: TRBV5-1; DNA: TGCGCCAGCGTGGGGGGATTCCAAGAGACCCAGTACTTC; CDR3: CASVGGFQETQYF
size: NA; D: NA; J: TRBJ1-5; V: TRBV12-3/TRBV12-4; DNA: TGTGCCAGCAGTTTCGCCGACAGCAATCAGCCCCAGCATTTT; CDR3: CASSFADSNQPQHF
size: NA; D: TRBD1; J: TRBJ1-6; V: TRBV4-3; DNA: TGCGCCAGCAGCCAAGTATGGGAGACAGGGTCGAATTCACCCCTCCACTTT; CDR3: CASSQVWETGSNSPLHF
size: NA; D: TRBD2; J: TRBJ2-1; V: TRBV6-2/TRBV6-3; DNA: TGTGCCAGCAGCCTAGCGGGGGTTGGCGAGCAGTTCTTC; CDR3: CASSLAGVGEQFF
size: NA; D: NA; J: TRBJ2-1; V: TRBV7-2; DNA: TGTGCCAGCAGCCGACCATCGGCGGGCGAGCAGTTCTTC; CDR3: CASSRPSAGEQFF
size: NA; D: NA; J: TRBJ2-2; V: TRBV29-1; DNA: TGCAGCGTTCTGGGGTTTTCCACCGGGGAGCTGTTTTTT; CDR3: CSVLGFSTGELFF
size: many; D: NA; J: TRBJ2-5; V: TRBV7-2; DNA: TGTGCCAGCAGCTTAGGGGTGGGGGAAGAGACCCAGTACTTC; CDR3: CASSLGVGEETQYF
size: few; D: NA; J: TRBJ1-5; V: TRBV6-5; DNA: TGTGCCAGCAGTTTAACAGGGTCGAGTGGCGGCAATCAGCCCCAGCATTTT; CDR3: CASSLTGSSGGNQPQHF
size: few; D: NA; J: TRBJ1-2; V: TRBV24-1; DNA: TGTGCCACCAGTGACGGGTATGGCTACACCTTC; CDR3: CATSDGYGYTF
size: many; D: TRBD1; J: TRBJ2-7; V: TRBV3-1; DNA: TGTGCCAGCAGCCAAACAGGGGGCGCCTACGAGCAGTACTTC; CDR3: CASSQTGGAYEQYF
size: few; D: TRBD1; J: TRBJ2-1; V: TRBV5-4; DNA: TGTGCCAGCAGCTTGCCTGGGACAGGGCTAGACAATGAGCAGTTCTTC; CDR3: CASSLPGTGLDNEQFF
size: NA; D: NA; J: TRBJ2-4; V: TRBV27; DNA: TGTGCCAGCAGGGGTAGCGGAACCATAGCCAAAAACATTCAGTACTTC; CDR3: CASRGSGTIAKNIQYF
size: few; D: NA; J: TRBJ2-2; V: TRBV7-8; DNA: TGTGCCAGCAGCGTAAATTCGTACACCGGGGAGCTGTTTTTT; CDR3: CASSVNSYTGELFF
size: NA; D: NA; J: TRBJ2-6; V: TRBV10-3; DNA: TGTGCCATCAGTGGGACCCGGGGGTCTGGTGCCAACGTCCTGACTTTC; CDR3: CAISGTRGSGANVLTF
size: many; D: TRBD1; J: TRBJ1-1; V: TRBV5-1; DNA: TGCGCCAGCAGCTTGGCAGGGGGAAACACTGAAGCTTTCTTT; CDR3: CASSLAGGNTEAFF
size: NA; D: NA; J: TRBJ2-3; V: TRBV11-2; DNA: TGTGCCAGCAGGAAAAGAAGTGAGAATACGCAGTATTTT; CDR3: CASRKRSENTQYF
size: NA; D: NA; J: TRBJ2-2; V: TRBV29-1; DNA: TGCAGCGTTGAAACTCGGGGGATTTATGGGTCCGGGGAGCTGTTTTTT; CDR3: CSVETRGIYGSGELFF
size: few; D: NA; J: TRBJ2-3; V: TRBV7-9; DNA: TGTGCCAGCACCCGATGGGAGGATCCAGATACGCAGTATTTT; CDR3: CASTRWEDPDTQYF
size: many; D: NA; J: TRBJ1-5; V: TRBV12-3/TRBV12-4; DNA: TGTGCCAGCAGTTTAGGGTGGGCAGGGGCGCAGCCCCAGCATTTT; CDR3: CASSLGWAGAQPQHF
size: few; D: NA; J: TRBJ2-4; V: TRBV12-3/TRBV12-4; DNA: TGTGCCAGCACCTTAAAAGGGCTAAATCGCATTCAGTACTTC; CDR3: CASTLKGLNRIQYF
size: few; D: TRBD1; J: TRBJ2-1; V: TRBV18; DNA: TGTGCCAGCTCACTACTGGGACAGGGTAACTACAATGAGCAGTTCTTC; CDR3: CASSLLGQGNYNEQFF
size: NA; D: TRBD1; J: TRBJ2-7; V: TRBV11-2; DNA: TGTGCCAGCAGCTTAGGCCGGGACAGGGAAAGCCCCACCTACGAGCAGTACTTC; CDR3: CASSLGRDRESPTYEQYF